This is a list of T cell receptor beta chains from one sample in a study of CD8 T cells in Susac syndrome. In TCRdb, the immunoSEQ multiplex PCR reads were re-called with MiXCR into one record per CDR3 protein. Among around 110,000 distinct CDR3 sequences, over 90% were seen once, and the ten largest hold roughly 0.13%. Specimen: CD4+ T cells from PBMCs. These receptors all come from a human donor with Susac syndrome. CDR3s include the opening cysteine and the closing phenylalanine or tryptophan. Fields, in order: CDR3 length, J gene, V gene, CDR3 protein.

14	TRBJ1-5	TRBV3-1	CASSQQPGNQPQHF
14	TRBJ2-1	TRBV9	CASSVDMAYNEQFF
15	TRBJ2-7	TRBV3-1	CASSQDLVGSHEQYF
16	TRBJ2-5	TRBV9	CASSHGRGTDQETQYF
14	TRBJ1-2	TRBV12-3/TRBV12-4	CASSLSGANYGYTF
12	TRBJ2-3	TRBV5-1	CASSFLTDTQYF
17	TRBJ2-6	TRBV6-2/TRBV6-3	CASSNSGRAGGANVLTF
15	TRBJ2-7	TRBV12-3/TRBV12-4	CASSPAPGIPYEQYF
15	TRBJ2-1	TRBV7-2	CASSLVYGLYNEQFF
12	TRBJ1-2	TRBV29-1	CSVDRAAYGYTF
14	TRBJ1-5	TRBV20-1	CSARDMRGNQPQHF
13	TRBJ1-2	TRBV30	CAWSRDRVYGYTF
13	TRBJ2-1	TRBV29-1	CSVTSAPIPEQFF
12	TRBJ2-3	TRBV30	CAWTSGTDTQYF
14	TRBJ1-1	TRBV9	CASSVTGVGTEAFF
12	TRBJ2-7	TRBV30	CAWSGSGGEQYF
15	TRBJ2-5	TRBV12-3/TRBV12-4	CASSPRTGLRETQYF
17	TRBJ2-3	TRBV7-3	CASSPPGSGSSTDTQYF
11	TRBJ2-7	TRBV5-8	CASRHPRGQYF
15	TRBJ2-4	TRBV27	CASSFVGKAKNIQYF
14	TRBJ2-3	TRBV30	CAWSSSGSTDTQYF
15	TRBJ2-5	TRBV18	CASSPWTSGRETQYF
16	TRBJ2-7	TRBV15	CATSRERGSWSYEQYF
16	TRBJ1-6	TRBV4-2	CASSQSVQGVGSPLHF
15	TRBJ2-1	TRBV3-1	CASSHGGTSSDEQFF
15	TRBJ2-7	TRBV3-1	CASSRNSGISYEQYF
11	TRBJ2-7	TRBV7-9	CASVRGDEQYF
15	TRBJ1-2	TRBV5-6	CASSTRAGANYGYTF
13	TRBJ1-1	TRBV30	CAWSKPGGAGAFF
13	TRBJ2-1	TRBV30	CAWSVRDRGAQFF
11	TRBJ2-7	TRBV20-1	CSAAGNYEQYF
14	TRBJ1-2	TRBV5-4	CASSPGRSSYGYTF
11	TRBJ2-5	TRBV20-1	CSATFAETQYF
14	TRBJ2-7	TRBV7-9	CASSLGETWNEQYF
15	TRBJ2-3	TRBV10-3	CAISAGLAGTDTQYF